The 29 T cell receptor beta chains given below trace back to one sample, sequenced in a study of CD8 T cells in ankylosing spondylitis. Findings and caveats of the study: A TCR beta motif of about eight highly homologous variants seemed to mark ankylosing spondylitis blood.

TCRdb passed the 5' RACE reads through MiXCR, listing each CDR3 protein once. The repertoire holds over 600,000 distinct CDR3 sequences, with around 20% as singletons. No antigens are known for them. The sequencing sample was made of blood, either unsorted or a sorted T cell fraction (not recorded which). The receptor set was obtained from a male donor with ankylosing spondylitis.

The chain employs TRBV20-1 and TRBJ1-5; D might be TRBD1 (5 bases). Germline CDR1 reads DFQATT; CDR2 reads SNEGSKA (reference sequence). V was clipped by 3 bases and J by 4 bases, with 7 bases between them. The CDR3 spans 12 residues. The CDR3 DNA reads TGCAGTGCTAGCCGGGGGAATCAGCCCCAGCATTTT. Its translation is CSASRGNQPQHF.

The table lists this clonotype with many counts. This chain joins TRBV6-1 and TRBJ2-1, with 9 bases identical to TRBD2. CDR1 and CDR2 from the germline V gene are MNHNS and SASEGT. There are 15 residues in the CDR3. V gave up 9 bases and J gave up 4 bases; unmatched junction bases: 10. CDR3 nucleotide sequence: TGTGCCAGTTCGAGAGGTCTAGCGGGATACAATGAGCAGTTCTTC. As protein: CASSRGLAGYNEQFF.

The chain joins TRBV20-1 to TRBJ1-1; 7 bases fit TRBD1. Per germline, CDR1 DFQATT and CDR2 SNEGSKA (reference sequence). This CDR3 is built from 14 residues. The trim removed 5 bases at V and 4 bases at J, leaving 10 bases unmatched. Written as DNA, the CDR3 is TGCAGTGCTGTCACCGACAGGGTCTTCACTGAAGCTTTCTTT. Translation: CSAVTDRVFTEAFF.

The gene calls are TRBV12-3 or TRBV12-4 and TRBJ2-2, with TRBD2 matching over 13 bases. The trim removed 7 bases at V and 6 bases at J, leaving 5 bases unmatched. There are 15 residues in the CDR3. CDR3 residues: CASTRTSGSAGELFF. The DNA of the CDR3 is TGTGCCAGCACTCGGACTAGCGGGAGCGCCGGGGAGCTGTTTTTT.

This clonotype turned up a few times. V is TRBV12-3 or TRBV12-4 and J is TRBJ2-7; D is unresolved. The CDR3 sequence is 15 residues long. V shed 6 bases and J shed 3 bases, with 18 bases lying between them. The CDR3 DNA is TGTGCCAGCAGCCCCACGGAGAACCCTCACTACGAGCAGTACTTC. Translation gives CASSPTENPHYEQYF.

V usage is TRBV20-1 and J usage is TRBJ2-7; D might be TRBD1 (6 bases). With 6 bases removed from V and 2 bases from J, the gap between germline ends came to 11 bases. From germline, CDR1 is DFQATT and CDR2 SNEGSKA (reference sequence). The length of the CDR3 is 12 residues. DNA for the CDR3: TGCAGTGCCTGGGACATTCCCTACGAGCAGTACTTC. This translates into CSAWDIPYEQYF.

Only a few counts were recorded for this clonotype. The chain joins TRBV4-3 to TRBJ2-7; 9 bases are shared with TRBD2. CDR1 LGHNA and CDR2 YSLEER come from the germline V gene. Germline trimming cut 0 bases from V and 6 bases from J; bases unmatched to any gene: 6. The CDR3 has 15 amino acids. The CDR3 coding sequence is TGCGCCAGCAGCCAAGACTTCCTAGCGGGAATCGAGCAGTACTTC. This codes for CASSQDFLAGIEQYF.

This chain joins TRBV2 and TRBJ2-7, with 8 bases matching TRBD2. Germline V gene sequence: CDR1 SNHLY, CDR2 FYNNEI. The CDR3 contains 17 residues. V gave up 1 base and J gave up 3 bases; unmatched junction bases: 11. The CDR3 region is CASSEGSGRVGHYEQYF. The CDR3 DNA sequence: TGTGCCAGCAGTGAAGGCAGCGGGAGAGTCGGGCACTACGAGCAGTACTTC. The full variable domain, rest sourced from reference TRBV2 and TRBJ2-7, is EPEVTQTPSHQVTQMGQEVILRCVPISNHLYFYWYRQILGQKVEFLVSFYNNEISEKSEIFDDQFSVERPDGSNFTLKIRSTKLEDSAMYFCASSEGSGRVGHYEQYFGPGTRLTVT.

This clonotype has a handful of counts. The CDR3 is CASSLSGADYNEQFF. CDR3 bases: TGCGCCAGCAGCTTGTCGGGGGCTGATTACAATGAGCAGTTCTTC. J is TRBJ2-1 and V is TRBV5-1; possibly TRBD1 or TRBD2 for D (6 bases each). The germline V gene has CDR1 SGHRS and CDR2 YFSETQ. Trimming shortened V by 1 base and J by 4 bases, and 12 bases separated the two germline ends. The CDR3 consists of 15 residues.

A few counts support this clonotype. This chain connects TRBV5-1 to TRBJ2-7, with 9 positions matching TRBD1. Germline V gene lookup returns CDR1 SGHRS and CDR2 YFSETQ. The CDR3 loop spans 15 amino acids. Trimming cost V 5 bases and J 3 bases; bases outside gene matches: 9. The CDR3: CASSPSGTGFYEQYF. In nucleotides, the CDR3 is TGCGCCAGCAGTCCTTCCGGGACAGGGTTCTACGAGCAGTACTTC.

In this sample, this clonotype turned up a few times. The chain uses TRBV3-1 and TRBJ2-7; D unresolved. The CDR3 loop spans 15 amino acids. V lost 0 bases and J 2 bases, leaving 11 bases between the germline ends. CDR1 and CDR2 from the germline V gene are LGHDT and YNNKEL (reference sequence). CDR3 bases: TGTGCCAGCAGCCAAGATAGGAACGCAGCCTACGAGCAGTACTTC. Translation: CASSQDRNAAYEQYF.

This chain links TRBV9 with TRBJ2-1; 7 bases line up with TRBD2. From germline, CDR1 is SGDLS and CDR2 YYNGEE. The CDR3 contains 17 residues. After removal of 0 bases from V and 0 bases from J, the junction contained 6 bases not matched to a gene. CDR3 DNA: TGTGCCAGCAGCGTAGCTTGGGGGGGGAGCTCCTACAATGAGCAGTTCTTC. It is translated as CASSVAWGGSSYNEQFF. Using reference TRBV9 and TRBJ2-1 for the parts outside the CDR3, the full variable domain is DSGVTQTPKHLITATGQRVTLRCSPRSGDLSVYWYQQSLDQGLQFLIQYYNGEERAKGNILERFSAQQFPDLHSELNLSSLELGDSALYFCASSVAWGGSSYNEQFFGPGTRLTVL.

The rearrangement joins TRBV20-1 to TRBJ1-2; D ambiguous. V lost 0 bases to trimming and J lost 5 bases, with 10 bases between them. Germline loops: CDR1 DFQATT, CDR2 SNEGSKA (reference sequence). There are 13 residues in the CDR3. CDR3 sequence (DNA): TGCAGTGCTAGAGAGGCCCAAGGGTATGGCTACACCTTC. It translates to CSAREAQGYGYTF.

There are many counts of this clonotype. This chain uses TRBV12-3 or TRBV12-4 with TRBJ1-6; no firm D call. V gave up 1 base and J gave up 4 bases, with 8 bases separating them. CDR3 length: 15 amino acids. The CDR3 bases are TGTGCCAGCAGTTTAGTGGCAGGTTATAATTCACCCCTCCACTTT. It specifies CASSLVAGYNSPLHF.

This clonotype turned up a few times. The V and J genes are TRBV3-1 and TRBJ2-5, with D perhaps assigned TRBD1 or TRBD2 (5 bases each). CDR1 and CDR2 (germline): LGHDT, YNNKEL (reference sequence). The ends were cut back, 0 bases at V and 5 bases at J, with 13 bases in the middle. This CDR3 has 15 amino acids. The CDR3 reads CASSQDVGTAETQYF. The CDR3 coding sequence is TGTGCCAGCAGCCAAGATGTGGGGACCGCGGAGACCCAGTACTTC.

The chain recombines TRBV29-1 with TRBJ2-2; no firm D call. Germline lookup yields CDR1 SQVTM and CDR2 ANQGSEA. Trimming took 2 bases from V and 5 from J, leaving 3 bases between them. CDR3 length: 11 residues. The DNA of the CDR3 is TGCAGCGTTGAACGGACCGGGGAGCTGTTTTTT. Its translation: CSVERTGELFF.

The J gene is TRBJ2-3, the V gene TRBV7-9, with a weak D call TRBD2 (5 bases). Trimming shortened V by 1 base and J by 3 bases, and 11 bases separated the two germline ends. The germline gives CDR1 SEHNR, CDR2 FQNEAQ (reference sequence). The CDR3 is 15 amino acids. The CDR3 DNA reads TGTGCCAGCAGCTTAGGGCTAGCAATAACAGATACGCAGTATTTT. Its protein product is CASSLGLAITDTQYF.

The V and J genes are TRBV6-1 and TRBJ1-1; weak D call: TRBD1 (6 bases). Trimming took off 6 bases at V and 0 bases at J, with 14 bases between the two ends. CDR1 is MNHNS, CDR2 SASEGT, per germline. CDR3 size: 15 residues. For the CDR3, the DNA is TGTGCCAGCAGAGCCCCGACAGGAGTGAACACTGAAGCTTTCTTT. Amino acids: CASRAPTGVNTEAFF.

The V gene is TRBV4-1, the J gene TRBJ2-1, with TRBD2 matching 11 bases. Germline V CDR1 and CDR2: MGHRA, YSYEKL. This CDR3 comprises 17 residues. Unmatched junction bases numbered 9, after V lost 0 bases and J lost 8 bases. This CDR3 reads CASSQDQKPLAGDEQFF. CDR3 coding DNA: TGCGCCAGCAGCCAAGATCAAAAACCACTAGCGGGAGATGAGCAGTTCTTC.

This clonotype was recorded a few times. The chain employs TRBV5-1 and TRBJ1-1; 9 nucleotides align to TRBD1. From germline, CDR1 is SGHRS and CDR2 YFSETQ. After removal of 4 bases from V and 3 bases from J, the junction contained 4 bases not matched to a gene. This CDR3 contains 14 residues. The CDR3 protein is CASSTGGEYTEAFF. In nucleotides, the CDR3 is TGCGCCAGCAGCACAGGGGGCGAATACACTGAAGCTTTCTTT.

This clonotype was detected a few times. The V gene is TRBV12-5, the J gene TRBJ2-7; 7 bases match TRBD1. The CDR3 sequence is 16 residues long. Germline lookup yields CDR1 LGHNT and CDR2 FRNRAP. The V gene end was trimmed by 6 bases and the J gene end by 2 bases; junction bases not matched to a gene: 13. The CDR3 nucleotides read TGTGCTAGTGGCCCCCCTCCCGACAGGGTTCCCTACGAGCAGTACTTC. Protein product: CASGPPPDRVPYEQYF.

This clonotype was observed a handful of times. The chain couples TRBV14 to TRBJ1-2; 7 nucleotides agree with TRBD1. This CDR3 contains 15 residues. With 4 bases clipped from V and 6 bases from J, the junction kept 11 bases outside the gene matches. CDR1 is SGHDN, CDR2 FVKESK, per germline. CDR3 coding DNA: TGTGCCAGCAGCCTGACAGGGTCCCTTATCGATGGCTACACCTTC. It codes for CASSLTGSLIDGYTF.

This chain connects TRBV2 to TRBJ2-7; 7 bases fit TRBD2. The CDR3 covers 13 residues. The ends lost 5 bases at V and 7 bases at J; junction bases unmatched: 8. Per germline, CDR1 SNHLY and CDR2 FYNNEI. The CDR3 loop is CASSRTRGGEQYF. CDR3 sequence (DNA): TGTGCCAGCAGTCGGACTAGGGGTGGGGAGCAGTACTTC.

The chain carries TRBV5-5 and TRBJ1-2; no firm D call. The CDR3 loop spans 15 amino acids. Trimming left V 4 bases short and J 6 bases short, with 19 bases between. Germline V gene sequence: CDR1 SGHKS, CDR2 YYEKEE (reference sequence). CDR3 in amino acids: CASSPALWGNDGYTF. The CDR3 coding sequence is TGTGCCAGCAGCCCGGCACTGTGGGGAAACGATGGCTACACCTTC.

This clonotype was recorded a few times. The CDR3 DNA reads as TGTGCCAGCGGCCTTAGCGGAGTCGTTGACCTTTCCTACAATGAGCAGTTCTTC. Protein sequence: CASGLSGVVDLSYNEQFF. V usage is TRBV27 and J usage is TRBJ2-1; a possible D gene is TRBD2 (6 bases). In germline, CDR1 is MNHEY, CDR2 SMNVEV (reference sequence). This CDR3 has 18 residues. The V and J ends lost 8 bases and 1 base respectively, with 24 bases between them.

This clonotype was counted a few times. The V call is TRBV27, the J call TRBJ2-3, with unresolved D. From germline, CDR1 is MNHEY and CDR2 SMNVEV (reference sequence). This CDR3 is built from 14 residues. V was cut by 3 bases and J by 4 bases, with 11 bases left in between. As DNA, the CDR3 is TGTGCCAGCAGTTTCCCCCTCGAACCAGATACGCAGTATTTT. Its protein is CASSFPLEPDTQYF.

CDR3 in amino acids: CASTDGDIGTKNIQYF. The CDR3 DNA reads TGTGCCAGCACCGACGGGGACATTGGGACCAAAAACATTCAGTACTTC. V usage is TRBV6-2 or TRBV6-3 and J usage is TRBJ2-4, with D possibly TRBD1 on 6 matching bases. This CDR3 contains 16 residues. The germline CDR1 and CDR2 sequences are MNHEY and SVGEGT. V shed 7 bases and J shed 2 bases, with 18 bases lying between them.

This clonotype was seen only a few times. The genes are TRBV5-1 and TRBJ2-2; 10 bases fit TRBD2. The CDR3 length is 15 residues. V shed 4 bases and J 6 bases; nucleotides not matched to a gene: 6. Germline CDR1 reads SGHRS; CDR2 reads YFSETQ. In nucleotides, the CDR3 is TGCGCCAGCAGCCGAACTAGCGGGAAGGCCGGGGAGCTGTTTTTT. It codes for CASSRTSGKAGELFF.

The chain recombines TRBV2 with TRBJ2-5; D remains ambiguous. The germline CDR1 and CDR2 sequences are SNHLY and FYNNEI. With 7 bases removed from V and 0 bases from J, the gap between germline ends came to 15 bases. This CDR3 has 15 residues. CDR3 DNA: TGTGCCAGCATTCAGGTCCAAAGGTACCAAGAGACCCAGTACTTC. Translation gives CASIQVQRYQETQYF.